The following is a T cell receptor beta chain sequence with its context. This clonotype was counted at least ten times. Its antigen remains unidentified. Per-base qualities were not stored, and no clone one base away is much larger. CDR1 ENHRY and CDR2 SYGVKD are derived from the germline V gene. From the cysteine up to the phenylalanine, the CDR3 has a length of 15 residues. Solely the CDR3 DNA is kept, with 45 bases framed from the first base. Trimming takes 7 bases off V and 5 bases off J; junction bases not matched to a gene: 11. These data originate in a study of CD8 T cells in ankylosing spondylitis (dated by TCRdb to 2017 to 2019). Turning to the overall study: The study profiled T cell receptor beta repertoires in healthy donors and ankylosing spondylitis patients to find disease-linked TCR variants. In total, the full study cohort was made up of 108 healthy donors and more than 20 ankylosing spondylitis patients. Peripheral blood was sampled, and synovial fluid was additionally collected from ankylosing spondylitis patients. What the study reported, not specific to this receptor: Some motif variants were previously reported in synovial fluid and blood of reactive arthritis patients, suggesting common disease-initiation mechanisms. Significant enrichment of the disease-linked clones was reported in matched synovial fluid samples from ankylosing spondylitis patients. In peripheral blood, the disease-linked clones were found at relatively low frequencies and had a CD8+ phenotype. Blood from ankylosing spondylitis patients appeared to be characterized by a TCR beta motif composed of under ten highly homologous amino acid variants.

TCRdb lists the instrument as Illumina HiSeq 2500. Quantitative 5'-RACE with molecular barcodes was the method used to prepare the TCR beta libraries. On the study's bioinformatics: To identify disease-linked TCR variants, a new computational method was used, one built on a probabilistic model of VDJ rearrangement. The public reads were reprocessed in TCRdb via fastp at Q25 and MiXCR, keeping in-frame beta chains. Each CDR3 protein appears once, grouped with its most common genes and DNA. TCRdb, rather than the study authors, made the V and J calls. The table for this sample lists hundreds of thousands of distinct CDR3 sequences; 8.2% of them were counted only once. Approximately 5% of the sample goes to the ten largest clones.

This chain is built from TRBV10-3 and TRBJ1-1, and TRBD1 aligns with 9 junction nucleotides. This receptor was identified in a female donor with ankylosing spondylitis or in good health (not recorded which). Material for sequencing was blood, either unsorted or a sorted T cell fraction (not recorded which). In nucleotide form, the sequence is TGTGCCATCATTTCGGACAGGGGTTCGACGACTGAAGCTTTCTTT. The resulting protein is CAIISDRGSTTEAFF.